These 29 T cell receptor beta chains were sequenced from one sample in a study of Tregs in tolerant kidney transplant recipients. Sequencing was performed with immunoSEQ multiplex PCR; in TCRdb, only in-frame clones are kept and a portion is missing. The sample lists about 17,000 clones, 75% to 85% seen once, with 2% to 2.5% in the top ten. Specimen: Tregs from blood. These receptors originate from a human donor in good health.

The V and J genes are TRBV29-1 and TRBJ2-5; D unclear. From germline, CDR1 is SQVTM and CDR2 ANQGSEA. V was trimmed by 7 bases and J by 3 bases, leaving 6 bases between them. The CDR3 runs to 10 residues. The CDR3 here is CSGVKETQYF. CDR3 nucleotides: TGCAGCGGGGTAAAAGAGACCCAGTACTTC.

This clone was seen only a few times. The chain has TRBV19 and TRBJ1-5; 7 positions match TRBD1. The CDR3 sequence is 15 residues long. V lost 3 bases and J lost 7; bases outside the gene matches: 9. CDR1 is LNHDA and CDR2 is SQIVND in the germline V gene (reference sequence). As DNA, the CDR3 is TGTGCCAGTAGTATTTGGCAGGGGGGGGGACAGCCCCAGCATTTT. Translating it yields CASSIWQGGGQPQHF.

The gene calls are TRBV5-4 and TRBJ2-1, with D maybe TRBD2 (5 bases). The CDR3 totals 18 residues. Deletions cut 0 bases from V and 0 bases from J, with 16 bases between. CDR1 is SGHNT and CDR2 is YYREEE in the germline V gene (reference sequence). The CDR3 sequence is CASSLVTSSASSYNEQFF. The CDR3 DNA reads TGTGCCAGCAGCTTGGTTACTAGTTCTGCGAGCTCCTACAATGAGCAGTTCTTC.

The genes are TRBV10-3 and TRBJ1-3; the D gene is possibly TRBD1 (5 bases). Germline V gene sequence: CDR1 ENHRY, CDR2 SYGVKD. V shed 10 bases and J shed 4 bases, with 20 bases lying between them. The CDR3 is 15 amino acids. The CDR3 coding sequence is TGTGCCAGCGCCCCCCGGGGCGAAATGGGAAACACCATATATTTT. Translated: CASAPRGEMGNTIYF.

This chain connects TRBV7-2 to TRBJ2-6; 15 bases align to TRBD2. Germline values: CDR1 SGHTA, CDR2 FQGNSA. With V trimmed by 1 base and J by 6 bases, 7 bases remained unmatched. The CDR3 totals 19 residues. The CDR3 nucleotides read TGTGCCAGCAGCTTAGGGTGGACTAGCGGGAGGGGGGCGGCCAACGTCCTGACTTTC. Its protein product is CASSLGWTSGRGAANVLTF.

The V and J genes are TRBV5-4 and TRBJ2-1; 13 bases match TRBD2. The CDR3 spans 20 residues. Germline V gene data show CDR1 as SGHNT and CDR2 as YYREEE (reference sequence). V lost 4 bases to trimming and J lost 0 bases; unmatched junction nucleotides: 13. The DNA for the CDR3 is TGTGCCAGCAGCGGGGGCGGACTAGCGGGAGTGGGAAGCTCCTACAATGAGCAGTTCTTC. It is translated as CASSGGGLAGVGSSYNEQFF. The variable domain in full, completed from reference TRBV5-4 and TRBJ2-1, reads ETGVTQSPTHLIKTRGQQVTLRCSSQSGHNTVSWYQQALGQGPQFIFQYYREEENGRGNFPPRFSGLQFPNYSSELNVNALELDDSALYLCASSGGGLAGVGSSYNEQFFGPGTRLTVL.

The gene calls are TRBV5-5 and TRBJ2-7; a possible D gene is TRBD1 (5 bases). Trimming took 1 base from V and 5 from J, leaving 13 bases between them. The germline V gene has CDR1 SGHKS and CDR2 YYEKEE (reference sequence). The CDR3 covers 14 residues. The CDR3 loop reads CASSLFSRVHEQYF. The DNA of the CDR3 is TGTGCCAGCAGCTTGTTCTCCAGGGTCCACGAGCAGTACTTC.

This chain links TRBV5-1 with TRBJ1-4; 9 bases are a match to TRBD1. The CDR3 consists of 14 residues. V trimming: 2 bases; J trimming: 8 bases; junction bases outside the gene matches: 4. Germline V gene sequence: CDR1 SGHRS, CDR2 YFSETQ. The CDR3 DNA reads TGCGCCAGCAGCTTACAGGGGGCGCGGGAAAAACTGTTTTTT. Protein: CASSLQGAREKLFF.

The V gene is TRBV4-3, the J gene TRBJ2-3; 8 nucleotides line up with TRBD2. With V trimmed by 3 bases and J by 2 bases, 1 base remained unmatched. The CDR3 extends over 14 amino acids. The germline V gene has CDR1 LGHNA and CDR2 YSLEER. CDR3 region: CASSHSGITDTQYF. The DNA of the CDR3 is TGCGCCAGCAGCCATAGCGGGATCACAGATACGCAGTATTTT.

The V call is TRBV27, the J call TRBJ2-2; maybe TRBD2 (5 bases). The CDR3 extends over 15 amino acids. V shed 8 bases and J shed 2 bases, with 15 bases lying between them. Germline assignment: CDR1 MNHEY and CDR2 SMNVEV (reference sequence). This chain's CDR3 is CASQRGQANTGELFF. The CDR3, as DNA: TGTGCCAGCCAGCGAGGGCAGGCAAACACCGGGGAGCTGTTTTTT.

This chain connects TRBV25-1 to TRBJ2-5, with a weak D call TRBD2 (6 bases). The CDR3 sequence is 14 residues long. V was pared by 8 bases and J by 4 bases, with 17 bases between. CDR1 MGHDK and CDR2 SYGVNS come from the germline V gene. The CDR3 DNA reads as TGTGCCAGCCCTATCCGGGACTCGCGAGAGACCCAGTACTTC. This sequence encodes CASPIRDSRETQYF.

The CDR3 coding sequence is TGTGCCAGCACCGGGACTACGAACACCGGGGAGCTGTTTTTT. Its translation is CASTGTTNTGELFF. This rearrangement joins TRBV9 to TRBJ2-2, with 7 bases matching TRBD2. CDR1 and CDR2 (germline): SGDLS, YYNGEE. This CDR3 has 14 amino acids. After removal of 6 bases from V and 0 bases from J, the junction contained 2 bases not matched to a gene.

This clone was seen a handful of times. The CDR3 is CASSSRNYGYTF. The DNA of the CDR3 is TGTGCCAGCAGCTCCAGGAACTATGGCTACACCTTC. V gene TRBV5-8 combines with J gene TRBJ1-2; unclear D gene. Germline V gene sequence: CDR1 SGHTS, CDR2 YDEGEE. The CDR3 loop spans 12 amino acids. V was pared by 3 bases and J by 2 bases, with 5 bases between.

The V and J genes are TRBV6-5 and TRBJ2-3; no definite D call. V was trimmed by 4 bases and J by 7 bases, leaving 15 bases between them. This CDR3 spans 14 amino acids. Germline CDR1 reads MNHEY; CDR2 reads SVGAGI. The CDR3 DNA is TGTGCCAGCAGTTCGACCGGGCTGGGGAATACGCAGTATTTT. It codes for CASSSTGLGNTQYF.

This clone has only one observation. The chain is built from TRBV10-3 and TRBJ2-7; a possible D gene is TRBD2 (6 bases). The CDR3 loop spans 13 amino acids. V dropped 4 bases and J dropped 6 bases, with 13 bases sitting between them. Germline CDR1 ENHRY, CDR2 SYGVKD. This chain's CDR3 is CAISGDGGIEQYF. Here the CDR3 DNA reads TGTGCCATCAGTGGGGACGGAGGGATCGAGCAGTACTTC.

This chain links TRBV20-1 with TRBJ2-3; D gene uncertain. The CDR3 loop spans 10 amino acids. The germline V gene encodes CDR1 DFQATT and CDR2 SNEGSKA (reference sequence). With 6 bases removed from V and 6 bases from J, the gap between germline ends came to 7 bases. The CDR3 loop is CSAERDTQYF. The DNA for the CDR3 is TGCAGTGCCGAGAGGGATACGCAGTATTTT.

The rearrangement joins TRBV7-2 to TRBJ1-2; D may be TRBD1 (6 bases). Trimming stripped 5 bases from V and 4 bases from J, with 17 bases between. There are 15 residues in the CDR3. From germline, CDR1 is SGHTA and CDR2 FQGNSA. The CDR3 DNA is TGTGCCAGCAGCCTAACTCCGGGGGCGCGCTATGGCTACACCTTC. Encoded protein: CASSLTPGARYGYTF.

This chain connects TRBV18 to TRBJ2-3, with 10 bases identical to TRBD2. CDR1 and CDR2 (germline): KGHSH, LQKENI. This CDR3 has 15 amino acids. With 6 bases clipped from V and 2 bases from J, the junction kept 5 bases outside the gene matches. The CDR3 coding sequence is TGTGCCAGCTCCCTAGCGGGGGCGCACACAGATACGCAGTATTTT. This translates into CASSLAGAHTDTQYF.

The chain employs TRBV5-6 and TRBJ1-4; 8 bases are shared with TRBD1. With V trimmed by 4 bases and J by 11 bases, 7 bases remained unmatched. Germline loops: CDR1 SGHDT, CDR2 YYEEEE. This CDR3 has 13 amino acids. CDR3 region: CASSPGQGSKLFF. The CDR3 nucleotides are TGTGCCAGCAGCCCAGGACAGGGAAGTAAACTGTTTTTT.

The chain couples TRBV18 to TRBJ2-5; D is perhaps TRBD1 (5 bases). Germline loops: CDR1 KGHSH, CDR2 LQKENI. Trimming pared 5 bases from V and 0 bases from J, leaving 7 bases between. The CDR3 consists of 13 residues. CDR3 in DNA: TGTGCCAGCTCAAGACAGAACCAAGAGACCCAGTACTTC. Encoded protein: CASSRQNQETQYF.

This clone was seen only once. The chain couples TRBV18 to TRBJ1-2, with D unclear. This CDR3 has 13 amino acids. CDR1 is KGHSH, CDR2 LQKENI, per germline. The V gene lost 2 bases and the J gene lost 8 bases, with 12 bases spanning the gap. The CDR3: CASSPKSTYGYTF. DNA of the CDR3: TGTGCCAGCTCACCAAAGAGCACCTACGGCTACACCTTC.

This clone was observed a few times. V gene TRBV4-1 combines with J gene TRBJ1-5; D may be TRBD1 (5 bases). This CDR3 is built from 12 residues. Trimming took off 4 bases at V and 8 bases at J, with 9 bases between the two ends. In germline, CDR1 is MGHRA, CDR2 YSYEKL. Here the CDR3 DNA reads TGCGCCAGCAGCCTCGGAGGGGAGCCCCAGCATTTT. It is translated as CASSLGGEPQHF.

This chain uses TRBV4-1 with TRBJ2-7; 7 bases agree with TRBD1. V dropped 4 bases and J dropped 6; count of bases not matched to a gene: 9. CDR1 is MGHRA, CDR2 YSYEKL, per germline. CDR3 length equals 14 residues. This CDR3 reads CASSRPTSGGEQYF. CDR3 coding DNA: TGCGCCAGCAGCCGACCGACCTCAGGGGGCGAGCAGTACTTC.

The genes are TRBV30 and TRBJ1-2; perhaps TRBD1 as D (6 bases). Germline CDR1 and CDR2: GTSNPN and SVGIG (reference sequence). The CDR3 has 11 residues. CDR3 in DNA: TGTGGGACAGCCATCTACTATGGCTACACCTTC. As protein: CGTAIYYGYTF.

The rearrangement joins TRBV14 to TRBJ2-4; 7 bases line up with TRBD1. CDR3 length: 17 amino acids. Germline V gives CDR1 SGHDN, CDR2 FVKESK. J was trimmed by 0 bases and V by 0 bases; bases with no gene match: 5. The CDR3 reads CASSQETGLGAKNIQYF. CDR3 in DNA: TGTGCCAGCAGCCAAGAGACAGGGTTGGGAGCCAAAAACATTCAGTACTTC.

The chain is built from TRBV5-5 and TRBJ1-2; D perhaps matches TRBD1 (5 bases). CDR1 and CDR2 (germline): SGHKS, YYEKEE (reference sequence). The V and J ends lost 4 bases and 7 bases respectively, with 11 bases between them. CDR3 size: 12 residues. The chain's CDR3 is CASSPTDSGYTF. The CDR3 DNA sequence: TGTGCCAGCAGCCCGACTGACAGTGGCTACACCTTC.

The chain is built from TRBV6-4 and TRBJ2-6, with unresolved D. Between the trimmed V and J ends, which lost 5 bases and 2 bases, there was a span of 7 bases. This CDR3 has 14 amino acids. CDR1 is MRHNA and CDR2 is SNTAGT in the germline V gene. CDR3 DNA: TGTGCCAGCAGTTTGTTCACTGGGGCCAACGTCCTGACTTTC. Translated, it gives CASSLFTGANVLTF.

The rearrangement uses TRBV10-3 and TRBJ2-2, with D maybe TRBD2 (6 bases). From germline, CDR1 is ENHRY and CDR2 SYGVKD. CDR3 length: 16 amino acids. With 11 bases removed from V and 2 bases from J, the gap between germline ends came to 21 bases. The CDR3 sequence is CASFPTSPLNTGELFF. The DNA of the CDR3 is TGTGCCTCCTTCCCTACTAGCCCCTTAAACACCGGGGAGCTGTTTTTT.

CDR3 nucleotide sequence: TGTGCCAGCAGTGGAGGGACAGATCATTCACCCCTCCACTTT. Its translation is CASSGGTDHSPLHF. The J gene is TRBJ1-6, the V gene TRBV6-1; 7 positions match TRBD1. Unmatched junction bases numbered 5, after V lost 4 bases and J lost 8 bases. Germline V lookup: CDR1 MNHNS, CDR2 SASEGT. This CDR3 is 14 amino acids long.